The clone carrying this T cell receptor (beta chain) was seen a handful of times. These data belong to a study of T cells in Graves' hyperthyroidism and ophthalmopathy. TCR beta CDR3 regions were amplified from RNA. The HTBI primer set served for first-round RT-PCR of the TCR CDR3. One entry per CDR3 protein, called by TCRdb with MiXCR from the multiplex PCR reads. The sample lists about half a million distinct CDR3 sequences, 22% seen once, with around 50% in the top ten. This CDR3 contains 12 residues. V lost 5 bases and J 5 bases, leaving 9 bases between the germline ends. The germline V gene encodes CDR1 SEHNR and CDR2 FQNEAQ (reference sequence).

The sample taken for sequencing was blood. The sequence was obtained from a woman aged 65 to 85 with Graves' ophthalmopathy. V and J are TRBV7-9 and TRBJ2-5; no clear D. CDR3 DNA: TGTGCCAGCAGCAGGGCGACGGAGACCCAGTACTTC. Protein product: CASSRATETQYF. The variable domain in full, with the rest retrieved from reference TRBV7-9 and TRBJ2-5, is DTGVSQNPRHKITKRGQNVTFRCDPISEHNRLYWYRQTLGQGPEFLTYFQNEAQLEKSRLLSDRFSAERPKGSFSTLEIQRTEQGDSAMYLCASSRATETQYFGPGTRLLVL.